These T cell receptor beta chains were read from a single sample in a study of identifying expanded T cells in peripheral blood. Assay: immunoSEQ multiplex PCR; the TCRdb copy retains only in-frame clones and omits some. The sample contains approximately 120,000 clones, roughly nine tenths of which appear only once. The sample taken for sequencing was blood. All receptors derive from a person between 18 and 75 years old in good health. CDR3s include the opening cysteine and the closing phenylalanine or tryptophan. The D gene is left open where the match is weak. Clone size is shown for a subset of rows, as once, few, many or a class of expanded clone.

J	size	D	V	CDR3	DNA
TRBJ2-2	-	-	TRBV5-5	CASSPRAGANTGELFF	TGTGCCAGCAGCCCAAGAGCGGGCGCGAACACCGGGGAGCTGTTTTTT
TRBJ1-2	-	-	TRBV28	CAAGGNYGYTF	TGTGCCGCGGGGGGGAACTATGGCTACACCTTC
TRBJ2-7	once	TRBD2	TRBV29-1	CSVFGTTTYEQYF	TGCAGCGTTTTTGGGACTACGACCTACGAGCAGTACTTC
TRBJ1-3	-	-	TRBV28	CASTPRGGFGNTIYF	TGTGCCAGCACCCCCAGGGGAGGTTTTGGAAACACCATATATTTT
TRBJ2-7	-	-	TRBV7-8	CASSGDSYEQYF	TGTGCCAGCAGCGGGGACTCCTACGAGCAGTACTTC
TRBJ2-7	-	TRBD1	TRBV4-2	CASSHGGQGTYEQYF	TGTGCCAGCAGCCACGGAGGACAGGGAACCTACGAGCAGTACTTC
TRBJ2-7	-	-	TRBV7-9	CASSFDWRGGYEQYF	TGTGCCAGCAGCTTCGACTGGAGGGGCGGTTACGAGCAGTACTTC
TRBJ2-2	-	-	TRBV2	CASSAERDTGELFF	TGTGCCAGCAGTGCCGAACGGGACACCGGGGAGCTGTTTTTT
TRBJ2-5	-	-	TRBV7-7	CASSAVGVQETQYF	TGTGCCAGCAGCGCCGTGGGGGTTCAAGAGACCCAGTACTTC
TRBJ2-7	-	-	TRBV19	CASSIDVGISYEQYF	TGTGCCAGTAGTATAGATGTCGGGATTTCCTACGAGCAGTACTTC
TRBJ1-4	-	-	TRBV28	CASSLGWAGGTEKLFF	TGTGCCAGCAGTTTAGGCTGGGCGGGGGGAACTGAAAAACTGTTTTTT
TRBJ1-1	-	-	TRBV11-2	CASSGTQWVSEAFF	TGTGCCAGCAGCGGCACGCAGTGGGTATCTGAAGCTTTCTTT
TRBJ1-2	few	TRBD1	TRBV5-1	CASTTQGDYGYTF	TGCGCCAGCACCACGCAGGGGGACTATGGCTACACCTTC
TRBJ1-2	-	-	TRBV7-9	CASSLGANYGYTF	TGTGCCAGCAGCTTAGGAGCTAACTATGGCTACACCTTC
TRBJ2-3	-	-	TRBV7-2	CASSFTGADTQYF	TGTGCCAGCAGCTTCACAGGCGCAGATACGCAGTATTTT
TRBJ1-3	-	-	TRBV19	CASSSLSGNTIYF	TGTGCCAGTAGTAGCCTCTCTGGAAACACCATATATTTT
TRBJ2-1	-	TRBD2	TRBV9	CASSVGTSGYLYNEQFF	TGTGCCAGCAGCGTAGGGACTAGCGGATACCTTTACAATGAGCAGTTCTTC
TRBJ2-6	-	-	TRBV27	CASGVSGGTGANVLTF	TGTGCCAGCGGTGTGTCTGGGGGGACTGGGGCCAACGTCCTGACTTTC
TRBJ2-7	-	-	TRBV2	CASSEYLGRQYF	TGTGCCAGCAGTGAATATCTGGGCAGACAGTACTTC
TRBJ1-1	-	-	TRBV7-9	CASSLVGGGKDTEAFF	TGTGCCAGCAGCTTAGTCGGGGGAGGGAAGGACACTGAAGCTTTCTTT
TRBJ2-5	-	-	TRBV27	CASSLRGAGETQYF	TGTGCCAGCAGCCTCAGGGGGGCCGGAGAGACCCAGTACTTC
TRBJ2-3	-	TRBD1	TRBV4-3	CASSQGWGQLTDTQYF	TGCGCCAGCAGCCAAGGATGGGGACAGTTAACAGATACGCAGTATTTT
TRBJ2-2	-	TRBD1	TRBV28	CASSSPRQGTISTGELFF	TGTGCCAGCAGTTCCCCTAGACAGGGGACGATTAGCACCGGGGAGCTGTTTTTT
TRBJ1-1	-	-	TRBV19	CASSITVMNTEAFF	TGTGCCAGTAGTATAACAGTCATGAACACTGAAGCTTTCTTT
TRBJ2-1	-	TRBD2	TRBV28	CASSSYTPGLAGGRNEQFF	TGTGCCAGCAGTTCCTACACGCCGGGACTAGCGGGAGGGCGCAATGAGCAGTTCTTC
TRBJ1-4	-	-	TRBV5-1	CASSLDTGLGEKLFF	TGCGCCAGCAGCTTGGATACAGGGTTAGGTGAAAAACTGTTTTTT
TRBJ2-5	-	-	TRBV27	CASSLIPPVADPRETQYF	TGTGCCAGCAGTTTAATCCCCCCGGTAGCCGACCCAAGAGAGACCCAGTACTTC
TRBJ2-7	-	TRBD2	TRBV2	CARQVAGAHEQYF	TGTGCCAGACAAGTAGCGGGAGCCCACGAGCAGTACTTC
TRBJ2-3	-	-	TRBV15	CATSRDAGLSTDTQYF	TGTGCCACCAGCAGAGACGCCGGTCTTAGCACAGATACGCAGTATTTT